The present T cell receptor (beta chain) was sequenced within a study of neurological immune-mediated disorders. Germline CDR1 is KGHDR and CDR2 is SFDVKD. V lost 2 bases, J lost 13 bases, and 12 bases lay in between. The CDR3 totals 12 residues. The sorted libraries started from 1 million CD4+ or CD8+ T cells. Study conclusions and caveats: Multiple sclerosis patients had less TCR clonal expansion than even healthy controls, unlike HTLV-1-associated myelopathy. Expanded clones shared no CDR3 amino acid sequences across subjects, suggesting private repertoires in all groups.

Notes on this clonotype: Its antigen is not identified.

Each CDR3 protein is one row after TCRdb ran MiXCR on the 5' RACE reads. Altogether about 3,900 distinct CDR3 sequences are present, 32% being singletons, with the ten largest covering roughly 43%. This sequence originates from a middle-aged man with HTLV-1-associated myelopathy (HAM/TSP). Sequenced sample: CD8+ T cells from blood. This chain links TRBV24-1 with TRBJ2-3; D perhaps matches TRBD1 (6 bases). The CDR3, as DNA: TGTGCCACCAGTGATTCTCAGGGGCGCGAGTATTTT. Protein product: CATSDSQGREYF.